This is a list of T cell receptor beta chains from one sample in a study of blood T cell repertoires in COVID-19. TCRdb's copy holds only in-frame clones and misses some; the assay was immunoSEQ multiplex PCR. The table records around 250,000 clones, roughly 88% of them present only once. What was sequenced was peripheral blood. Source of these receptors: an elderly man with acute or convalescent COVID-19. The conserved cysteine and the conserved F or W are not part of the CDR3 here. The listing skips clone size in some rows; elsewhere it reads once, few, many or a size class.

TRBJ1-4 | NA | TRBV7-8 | ASSLGGNPKKLF
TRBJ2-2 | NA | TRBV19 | ASSALGLAAGELF
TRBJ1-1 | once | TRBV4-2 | ASSHPQASGTEAF
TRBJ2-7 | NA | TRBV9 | ASSPRQGAPFYEQY
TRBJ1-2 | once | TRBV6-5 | ASLSLGGGYT
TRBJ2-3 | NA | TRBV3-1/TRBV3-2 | ASSRAGALYGSPPTDTQY
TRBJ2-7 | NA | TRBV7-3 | ASSPAGASYEQY
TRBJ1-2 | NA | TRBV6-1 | ASSDSGTVYGYT
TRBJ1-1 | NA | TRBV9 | ASSAQGWSTEAF
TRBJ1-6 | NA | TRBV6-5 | ASYGGGLNSPLH
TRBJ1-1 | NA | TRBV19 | ASSIDPPGGRTEAF
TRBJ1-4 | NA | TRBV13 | ASSPDRGRKLF
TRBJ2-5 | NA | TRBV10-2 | ASTEGETQY
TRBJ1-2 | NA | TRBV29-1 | STRSSQDSYGYT
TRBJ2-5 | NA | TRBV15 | ATSVSGGMRETQY
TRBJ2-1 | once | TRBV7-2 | ASSLGRGGGPYNEQF
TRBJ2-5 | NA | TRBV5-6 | ASSSRVRQGWQETQY
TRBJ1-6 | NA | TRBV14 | ASSRQFYNSPLH
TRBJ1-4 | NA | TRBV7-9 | ASSPGGTNEKLF
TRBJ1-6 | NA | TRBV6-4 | ASSPLGAGYANSPLH
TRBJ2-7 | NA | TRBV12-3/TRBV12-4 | ASSPPLYEQY
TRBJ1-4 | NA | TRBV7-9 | ASSHTNEKLF
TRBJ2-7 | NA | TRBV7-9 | ASSFKDSGQY
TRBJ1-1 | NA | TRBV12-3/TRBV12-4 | ASSSTGNTEAF
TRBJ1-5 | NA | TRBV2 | ASSSLDRGGQPQH
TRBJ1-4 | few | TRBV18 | ASSPGQGSFEKLF
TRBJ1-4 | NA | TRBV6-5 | ASTFGQTANEKLF
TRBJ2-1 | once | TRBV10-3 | AIGPGQENNEQF
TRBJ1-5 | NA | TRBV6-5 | ATRTGDHQPQH
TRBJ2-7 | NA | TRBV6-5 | ASRGDRARSGEQY
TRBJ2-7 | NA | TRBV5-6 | ASSGTGGDYEQY
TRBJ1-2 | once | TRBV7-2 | ASSPPRHYGYT
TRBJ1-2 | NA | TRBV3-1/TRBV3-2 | ASSRGQGWDYGYT
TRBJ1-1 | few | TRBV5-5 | ASSTGRNTEAF
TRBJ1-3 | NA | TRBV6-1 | ASSEDQKQGTYSGNTIY
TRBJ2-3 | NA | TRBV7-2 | ASSLAPQQGTDTQY
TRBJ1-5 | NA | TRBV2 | ASTPGGQAPNQPQH
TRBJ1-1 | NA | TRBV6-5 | ASSFGGTNTEAF
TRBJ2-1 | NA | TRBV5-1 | ASSPGQGNEQF
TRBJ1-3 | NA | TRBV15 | ATRGLPTPDRSGNTIY
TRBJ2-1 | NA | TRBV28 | ASSRGNEQF
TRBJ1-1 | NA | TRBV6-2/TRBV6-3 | ASSYSRQLNTEAF
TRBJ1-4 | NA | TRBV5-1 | ASSWGREDEKLF
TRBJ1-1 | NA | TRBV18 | ASSAQQKNTEAF
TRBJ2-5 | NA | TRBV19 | ASRDRGQETQY
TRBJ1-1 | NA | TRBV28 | ASSLEGAGFTEAF
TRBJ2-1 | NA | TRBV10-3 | AISRELYNEQF
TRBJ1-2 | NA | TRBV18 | ASSLDRNANYGYT